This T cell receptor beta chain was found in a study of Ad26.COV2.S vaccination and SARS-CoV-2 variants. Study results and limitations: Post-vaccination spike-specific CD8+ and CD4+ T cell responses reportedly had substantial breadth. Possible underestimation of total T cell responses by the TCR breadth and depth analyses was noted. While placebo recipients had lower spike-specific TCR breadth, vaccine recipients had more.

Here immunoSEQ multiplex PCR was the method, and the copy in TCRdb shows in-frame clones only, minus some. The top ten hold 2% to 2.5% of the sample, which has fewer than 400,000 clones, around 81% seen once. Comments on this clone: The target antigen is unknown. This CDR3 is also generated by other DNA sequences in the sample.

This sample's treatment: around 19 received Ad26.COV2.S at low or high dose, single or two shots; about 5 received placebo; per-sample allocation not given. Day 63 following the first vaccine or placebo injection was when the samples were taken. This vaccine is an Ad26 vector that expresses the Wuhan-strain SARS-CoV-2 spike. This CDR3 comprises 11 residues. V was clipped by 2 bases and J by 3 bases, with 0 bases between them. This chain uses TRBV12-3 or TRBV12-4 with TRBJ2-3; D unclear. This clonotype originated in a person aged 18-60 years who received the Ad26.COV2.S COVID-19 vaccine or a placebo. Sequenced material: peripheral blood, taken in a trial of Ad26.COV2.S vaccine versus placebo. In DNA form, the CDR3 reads TGTGCCAGCAGTTTAACAGATACGCAGTATTTT. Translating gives CASSLTDTQYF.